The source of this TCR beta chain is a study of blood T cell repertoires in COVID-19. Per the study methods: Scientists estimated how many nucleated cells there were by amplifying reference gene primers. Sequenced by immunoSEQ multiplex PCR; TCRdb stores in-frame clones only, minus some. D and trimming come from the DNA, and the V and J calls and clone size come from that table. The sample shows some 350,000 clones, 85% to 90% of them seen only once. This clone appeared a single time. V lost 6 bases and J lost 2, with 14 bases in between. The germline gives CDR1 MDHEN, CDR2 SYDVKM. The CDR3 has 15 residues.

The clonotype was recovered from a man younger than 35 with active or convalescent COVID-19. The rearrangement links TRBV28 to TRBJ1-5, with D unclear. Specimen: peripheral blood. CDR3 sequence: CASSPNHEGNQPQHF. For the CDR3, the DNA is TGTGCCAGCAGCCCAAACCATGAGGGCAATCAGCCCCAGCATTTT.